This paragraph reports one TCR beta chain. The antigen remains unidentified. This specimen comes from a study of cytomegalovirus exposure and HLA in healthy donors. Findings and caveats of the study: Several of the most significant clusters were apparently associated with common viral pathogens in a later analysis.

PCR employed 60 Vbeta and 13 Jbeta primers. Data came from immunoSEQ multiplex PCR; TCRdb stores just in-frame clones and leaves some out. Of 130,000 or so clones in the sample, approximately 60% are singletons; the top ten hold 2% to 3%. CDR1 and CDR2 from the germline V gene are SGHNT and YYREEE (reference sequence). V lost 0 bases and J lost 7; bases outside the gene matches: 6. The CDR3 is made up of 15 amino acids. The chain carries TRBV5-4 and TRBJ2-5, with 10 nucleotides matching TRBD2. Sequenced: PBMCs. The TCR sequence derives from a woman between 35 and 50 years old in good health and CMV-seronegative. DNA for the CDR3: TGTGCCAGCAGCTTGGCAGCGGGGGGGCCTGGGACCCAGTACTTC. Translating it yields CASSLAAGGPGTQYF.